The entry below gives a single T cell receptor (beta chain) sequence along with its context. Its specificity is not known. The sample originates from a study of Graves' ophthalmopathy and Graves' hyperthyroidism. Study results and limitations: Detected in blood as well were most expanded thyroid clonotypes with frequency above 0.001.

Patients were left out if they had other autoimmune diseases, uncontrolled infections, pregnancy or lactation. Clinical symptoms and serum thyroxine were used for diagnosis; TRAb, thyroid ultrasound and orbital computed tomography were also relied on. PBMCs originated in roughly 10 ml of fresh peripheral blood. Amplified TCR beta CDR3 regions were obtained using RNA transcripts as template. HTBI primers were used in a first-round RT-PCR, which preceded a second-round multiplex PCR. TCRdb passed the multiplex PCR reads through MiXCR, listing each CDR3 protein once. This repertoire shows approximately 330,000 distinct CDR3 sequences, 15% to 20% found once; its top ten account for roughly an eighth. With 0 bases removed from V and 0 bases from J, the gap between germline ends came to 7 bases. Germline CDR1 reads SGDLS; CDR2 reads YYNGEE. CDR3 length equals 15 residues.

This sequence originates from an adult man with Graves' ophthalmopathy. The gene calls are TRBV9 and TRBJ1-3; D might be TRBD1 (5 bases). Sequencing input: peripheral blood. CDR3 in DNA: TGTGCCAGCAGCGTAGCGGACAACTCTGGAAACACCATATATTTT. Translating gives CASSVADNSGNTIYF.